These 19 T cell receptor beta chains were sequenced from one sample in a study of blood T cell repertoires in COVID-19 (dated by TCRdb to 2018 to 2021). The library was generated by the immunoSEQ multiplex PCR assay. In its TCRdb copy, this immuneACCESS table keeps in-frame sequences only and misses some clones. Where compared with another copy, unresolved V genes explain less than half of these, and the others have no known cause. Across this sample there are under 200,000 clones, with about 85% seen only once. The ten largest clones represent more than 14% of the sample. Input material: peripheral blood. Receptors originate from a woman in her 70s with COVID-19, enrolled during active disease.

This clone was counted between two and nine times. The CDR3 loop is CATQREGDTQYF. The DNA of the CDR3 is TGTGCCACACAGCGGGAGGGAGATACGCAGTATTTT. This chain links TRBV18 with TRBJ2-3, with 10 nucleotides matching TRBD2. V lost 10 bases, J lost 5 bases, and 3 bases stayed unmatched. CDR3 length: 12 amino acids. Germline V gene sequence: CDR1 KGHSH, CDR2 LQKENI.

This clone has only one observation. The chain carries TRBV27 and TRBJ2-5; 12 bases match TRBD2. The trim removed 2 bases at V and 0 bases at J, leaving 1 base unmatched. The germline V gene has CDR1 MNHEY and CDR2 SMNVEV (reference sequence). This CDR3 has 16 amino acids. Written as DNA, the CDR3 is TGTGCCAGCAGTTTAGGACTAGCGGGGTACCAAGAGACCCAGTACTTC. Amino acid sequence: CASSLGLAGYQETQYF.

The V gene is TRBV6-5, the J gene TRBJ1-6; no reliable D call. The germline V gene has CDR1 MNHEY and CDR2 SVGAGI. This CDR3 is 12 amino acids long. Trimming pared 6 bases from V and 6 bases from J, leaving 6 bases between. CDR3 residues: CASRRFNSPLHF. The CDR3 DNA sequence: TGTGCCAGCAGGCGTTTTAATTCACCCCTCCACTTT.

The CDR3 nucleotides read TGTGCCAGCAGTTTCTCCGGGACAAGTATTAATCAGCCCCAGCATTTT. Amino acids: CASSFSGTSINQPQHF. The chain employs TRBV27 and TRBJ1-5; possibly TRBD1 for D (6 bases). This CDR3 has 16 amino acids. Germline-derived CDR1 and CDR2 are MNHEY and SMNVEV (reference sequence). V was cut by 3 bases and J by 4 bases, with 16 bases left in between.

The chain recombines TRBV2 with TRBJ2-5, with no clear D. The CDR3 extends over 15 amino acids. The V and J ends lost 3 bases and 0 bases respectively, with 11 bases between them. Germline CDR1 reads SNHLY; CDR2 reads FYNNEI. The CDR3 region has the DNA TGTGCCAGCAGTGATGCCTATCAAGACCAAGAGACCCAGTACTTC. This gives the protein CASSDAYQDQETQYF.

As to this clone: This specimen includes other DNA sequences encoding the same CDR3. The chain combines TRBV30 with TRBJ1-3, with 7 bases aligning to TRBD1. Germline lookup yields CDR1 GTSNPN and CDR2 SVGIG (reference sequence). This CDR3 contains 15 residues. Trimming cost V 2 bases and J 0 bases; bases outside gene matches: 4. The CDR3 loop is CAWSRDSGSGNTIYF. Written as DNA, the CDR3 is TGTGCCTGGAGTAGGGACAGCGGCTCTGGAAACACCATATATTTT. The full variable domain, its missing parts supplied by reference TRBV30 and TRBJ1-3, is SQTIHQWPATLVQPVGSPLSLECTVEGTSNPNLYWYRQAAGRGLQLLFYSVGIGQISSEVPQNLSASRPQDRQFILSSKKLLLSDSGFYLCAWSRDSGSGNTIYFGEGSWLTVV.

V gene TRBV28 combines with J gene TRBJ1-1; no firm D call. Germline V CDR1 and CDR2: MDHEN, SYDVKM. This CDR3 contains 13 residues. V shed 1 base and J shed 10 bases, with 13 bases lying between them. The CDR3, as DNA: TGTGCCAGCAGTTTATCCCCCGATCGGGTAGCTTTCTTT. It is translated as CASSLSPDRVAFF.

The gene calls are TRBV7-2 and TRBJ2-7, with D tentatively TRBD2 (5 bases). The CDR3 consists of 17 residues. V was shortened by 0 bases and J by 6 bases, with 21 bases between the two germline ends. Germline CDR1 is SGHTA and CDR2 is FQGNSA. The CDR3: CASSLAGSLGSRGEQYF. The CDR3 coding sequence is TGTGCCAGCAGCTTAGCGGGCTCTTTGGGCTCTCGGGGCGAGCAGTACTTC.

The chain carries TRBV7-9 and TRBJ1-4; 10 bases fit TRBD1. The V gene end was trimmed by 5 bases and the J gene end by 8 bases; junction bases not matched to a gene: 2. CDR1 SEHNR and CDR2 FQNEAQ come from the germline V gene (reference sequence). The CDR3 has 13 residues. CDR3: CASSRGQGEKLFF. CDR3 nucleotides: TGTGCCAGCAGCAGGGGACAGGGGGAAAAACTGTTTTTT.

The chain is built from TRBV30 and TRBJ2-1, with 9 nucleotides matching TRBD2. CDR1 and CDR2 (germline): GTSNPN, SVGIG (reference sequence). J was trimmed by 3 bases and V by 1 base; bases with no gene match: 4. The CDR3 runs 15 residues. The CDR3 here is CAWSAGLANYNEQFF. DNA of the CDR3: TGTGCCTGGAGTGCTGGACTAGCGAACTACAATGAGCAGTTCTTC. The entire variable domain, with the rest obtained from reference TRBV30 and TRBJ2-1, is as follows: SQTIHQWPATLVQPVGSPLSLECTVEGTSNPNLYWYRQAAGRGLQLLFYSVGIGQISSEVPQNLSASRPQDRQFILSSKKLLLSDSGFYLCAWSAGLANYNEQFFGPGTRLTVL.

J is TRBJ1-1 and V is TRBV5-4; 8 positions agree with TRBD1. With 4 bases clipped from V and 10 bases from J, the junction kept 6 bases outside the gene matches. Germline V gene sequence: CDR1 SGHNT, CDR2 YYREEE (reference sequence). This CDR3 spans 12 amino acids. The CDR3 spells CASSSDRGRAFF. The CDR3 region has the DNA TGTGCCAGCAGCAGCGACAGGGGCCGAGCTTTCTTT.

This chain joins TRBV28 and TRBJ2-5; 7 nucleotides match TRBD2. Germline V gene lookup returns CDR1 MDHEN and CDR2 SYDVKM. After removal of 5 bases from V and 0 bases from J, the junction contained 9 bases not matched to a gene. The CDR3 sequence is 16 residues long. The CDR3 DNA is TGTGCCAGCAGTCCAAGAGGGAGGGTGGACCAAGAGACCCAGTACTTC. Residues: CASSPRGRVDQETQYF. Full variable domain (missing parts from reference TRBV28 and TRBJ2-5): DVKVTQSSRYLVKRTGEKVFLECVQDMDHENMFWYRQDPGLGLRLIYFSYDVKMKEKGDIPEGYSVSREKKERFSLILESASTNQTSMYLCASSPRGRVDQETQYFGPGTRLLVL.

The V call is TRBV3-1 (or the pseudogene TRBV3-2), the J call TRBJ1-6; 8 nucleotides match TRBD1. The length of the CDR3 is 13 residues. The J segment lost 6 bases and the V segment lost 8 bases, leaving 3 bases of the junction unmatched. Germline CDR1 reads LGHDT; CDR2 reads YNNKEL (reference sequence). The CDR3 DNA reads as TGTGCCAGCTCCACAGGGGGTAATTCACCCCTCCACTTT. Its protein product is CASSTGGNSPLHF.

The chain employs TRBV29-1 and TRBJ1-1; maybe TRBD1 (6 bases). Trimming removed 5 bases from V and 4 bases from J, with 14 bases in between. The CDR3 is 13 residues long. Germline V lookup: CDR1 SQVTM, CDR2 ANQGSEA. CDR3 sequence: CSVSDRLLTEAFF. CDR3 nucleotide sequence: TGCAGCGTTTCCGACAGGCTCCTCACTGAAGCTTTCTTT.

The V and J genes are TRBV5-1 and TRBJ1-1, with D hard to call. The V gene's germline CDR1 is SGHRS and CDR2 YFSETQ. There are 14 residues in the CDR3. V gave up 0 bases and J gave up 1 base, with 7 bases separating them. CDR3 region: CASSLDSRNTEAFF. The CDR3 bases are TGCGCCAGCAGCTTGGACAGTAGGAACACTGAAGCTTTCTTT.

The gene calls are TRBV16 and TRBJ2-2, with a weak D call TRBD1 (5 bases). Germline CDR1 KGHSY, CDR2 FQNENV. The CDR3 length is 15 residues. V was clipped by 1 base and J by 4 bases, with 10 bases between them. The CDR3 reads CASSQLGQITGELFF. Here the CDR3 DNA reads TGTGCCAGCAGCCAATTGGGGCAGATCACCGGGGAGCTGTTTTTT.

The chain is built from TRBV5-1 and TRBJ1-2, with TRBD1 identical over 9 bases. Germline V gives CDR1 SGHRS, CDR2 YFSETQ. The CDR3 runs 16 residues. Trimming removed 4 bases from V and 3 bases from J; junction bases left unmatched: 10. CDR3 region: CASSAPPGQGDYGYTF. The CDR3 region has the DNA TGCGCCAGCAGCGCACCACCGGGACAGGGTGACTATGGCTACACCTTC.

The chain employs TRBV7-2 and TRBJ2-3; TRBD2 agrees at 9 bases. CDR3 length equals 17 residues. Germline assignment: CDR1 SGHTA and CDR2 FQGNSA. Losses at the gene ends were 5 bases for V and 2 bases for J; bases not matched to a gene: 11. The CDR3 spells CASSRLGGRALTDTQYF. In DNA, the CDR3 is TGTGCCAGCAGCCGCCTCGGCGGGAGGGCCCTCACAGATACGCAGTATTTT.

V is TRBV28 and J is TRBJ1-3, with 7 positions matching TRBD1. The CDR3 sequence is 16 residues long. Germline CDR1 is MDHEN and CDR2 is SYDVKM. V was pared by 3 bases and J by 0 bases, with 5 bases of the junction left unmatched. The CDR3 bases are TGTGCCAGCAGTTTCGACAGGGCGTTCTCTGGAAACACCATATATTTT. This encodes CASSFDRAFSGNTIYF.